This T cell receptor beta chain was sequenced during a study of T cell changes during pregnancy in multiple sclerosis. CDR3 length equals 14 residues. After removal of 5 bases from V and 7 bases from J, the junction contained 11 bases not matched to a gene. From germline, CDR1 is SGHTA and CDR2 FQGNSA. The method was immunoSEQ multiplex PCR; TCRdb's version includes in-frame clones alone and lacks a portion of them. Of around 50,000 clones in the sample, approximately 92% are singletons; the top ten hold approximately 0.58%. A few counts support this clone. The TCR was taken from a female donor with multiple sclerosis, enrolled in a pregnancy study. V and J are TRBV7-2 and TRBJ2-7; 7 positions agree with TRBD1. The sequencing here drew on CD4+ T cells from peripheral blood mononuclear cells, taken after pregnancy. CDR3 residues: CASSPGTVRGEQYF. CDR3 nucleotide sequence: TGTGCCAGCAGCCCTGGGACAGTGCGTGGTGAGCAGTACTTC.